The 10 T cell receptor beta chains given below trace back to one sample, sequenced in a study of CD8 T cells in Susac syndrome (dated by TCRdb to between 2019 and 2020). The library relied on the immunoSEQ multiplex PCR assay. RNA was extracted using the RNeasy kit, and about 0.5 to 1 ug of the RNA was reverse transcribed with random hexamers. TCRdb trimmed public reads at Q25 via fastp, called clones via MiXCR and kept in-frame beta chains. Under each unique CDR3 protein, matching rows form one entry showing the most common genes and DNA. Present in this sample are tens of thousands of distinct CDR3 sequences, 94% of which were seen just once. The ten largest clonotypes hold under 1% of the sample. Sequencing was carried out using CD8+ T cells from PBMCs. The receptors shown here come from a human donor with Susac syndrome.

The chain joins TRBV4-3 to TRBJ1-4, with D maybe TRBD1 (5 bases). V shed 1 base and J shed 7 bases, with 13 bases lying between them. This CDR3 contains 15 residues. Per germline, CDR1 LGHNA and CDR2 YSLEER. This CDR3 reads CASSQGPGSAEKLFF. CDR3 in DNA: TGCGCCAGCAGCCAAGGTCCAGGGTCAGCTGAAAAACTGTTTTTT.

V and J are TRBV13 and TRBJ2-7; 7 nucleotides line up with TRBD2. Germline V lookup: CDR1 PRHDT, CDR2 FYEKMQ (reference sequence). V was pared by 3 bases and J by 2 bases, with 10 bases of the junction left unmatched. This CDR3 is built from 16 residues. DNA for the CDR3: TGTGCCAGCAGCTTGTTAGAGCGGGACGGTCCCTACGAGCAGTACTTC. Translation: CASSLLERDGPYEQYF.

V and J are TRBV19 and TRBJ2-1; D is ambiguous. Per the germline V gene, CDR1 is LNHDA and CDR2 is SQIVND (reference sequence). The CDR3 has 12 residues. Trimming pared 6 bases from V and 6 bases from J, leaving 9 bases between. The CDR3 region is CASRDWSNEQFF. In nucleotides, the CDR3 is TGTGCCAGTAGAGACTGGTCCAATGAGCAGTTCTTC.

V gene TRBV21-1 combines with J gene TRBJ2-7; the table's TRBD1 call for D was not verified on the DNA. TRBV21-1 is shown as a pseudogene. The CDR3 contains 17 residues. The CDR3 reads CASSKPLGERGPYEQYF. The CDR3 DNA is TGTGCCAGCAGCAAACCTCTTGGCGAGCGGGGGCCCTACGAGCAGTACTTC.

V gene TRBV14 combines with J gene TRBJ2-1, with 7 bases matching TRBD2. This CDR3 has 12 amino acids. Per the germline V gene, CDR1 is SGHDN and CDR2 is FVKESK. V was pared by 4 bases and J by 10 bases, with 4 bases of the junction left unmatched. The CDR3 sequence is CASSPSGAEQFF. CDR3 in DNA: TGTGCCAGCAGCCCAAGCGGGGCCGAGCAGTTCTTC.

The chain is built from TRBV11-1 and TRBJ2-4; tentatively, D is TRBD2 (6 bases). V was trimmed by 4 bases and J by 9 bases, leaving 10 bases between them. The germline CDR1 and CDR2 sequences are SGHAT and FQDESV (reference sequence). CDR3 length: 12 amino acids. Here the CDR3 reads CASSWDWGIQYF. The CDR3 nucleotides read TGTGCCAGCAGCTGGGACTGGGGCATTCAGTACTTC.

This chain connects TRBV25-1 to TRBJ1-2; D is unresolved. Germline CDR1 reads MGHDK; CDR2 reads SYGVNS. V gave up 10 bases and J gave up 5 bases, with 14 bases separating them. This CDR3 is built from 12 residues. The CDR3 protein is CATRWGIYGYTF. The CDR3, as DNA: TGTGCCACGAGGTGGGGAATTTATGGCTACACCTTC.

The chain has TRBV28 and TRBJ1-2; no firm D call. CDR3 length: 13 residues. From germline, CDR1 is MDHEN and CDR2 SYDVKM. Between the trimmed V and J ends, which lost 6 bases and 1 base, there was a span of 9 bases. CDR3 coding DNA: TGTGCCAGCAGCCTTGGGAGTAACTATGGCTACACCTTC. Protein: CASSLGSNYGYTF.

As DNA, the CDR3 is TGTGCCAGCATCCTGAGTACTAGCGGGAGGGCCACTGAGCAGTTCTTC. It codes for CASILSTSGRATEQFF. V usage is TRBV6-2 or TRBV6-3 and J usage is TRBJ2-1; 13 bases agree with TRBD2. The CDR3 has 16 amino acids. Germline V gene data show CDR1 as MNHEY and CDR2 as SVGEGT. V gave up 7 bases and J gave up 9 bases; unmatched junction bases: 12.

This clonotype has a single count. V is TRBV4-2 and J is TRBJ2-1; no reliable D call. CDR1 and CDR2 (germline): LGHNA, YNFKEQ. Between the trimmed V and J ends, which lost 3 bases and 5 bases, there was a span of 11 bases. The CDR3 runs to 14 residues. The CDR3 DNA sequence: TGTGCCAGCAGCCATGGGGTTGATGACAATGAGCAGTTCTTC. It specifies CASSHGVDDNEQFF.